Included here is one T cell receptor beta chain sequence, with context. Its antigen is still unknown. The data stem from a study of OX40 agonist ivuxolimab in advanced cancers. Study as a whole: The mean age was 60 years, ranging from roughly 23 to 90, with around four fifths of participants male. Study-wide results and limits: In general, CD8+ T cells held more expanded clones than CD4+ did, on average. CD4+ and CD8+ blood T cells expanded clonally by week 6 at 0.1 to 3.0 mg/kg.

TCRdb's copy holds only in-frame clones and misses some; the assay was immunoSEQ multiplex PCR. The data show more than 45,000 clones, 70% to 90% seen once. This sequence originates from an adult with an advanced solid tumor such as melanoma, head and neck, liver or kidney cancer. The sequencing here drew on CD4+ or CD8+ T cells sorted from blood, taken in a trial of the OX40 agonist ivuxolimab.

Here the CDR3 DNA reads TGTGCCAGCAAAGGAAGGCAGGGAGTTTCGGATCGGCAGTTCTTC. It codes for CASKGRQGVSDRQFF. The chain uses TRBV5-4 and TRBJ2-1; either TRBD1 or TRBD2 may supply D (5 bases each). V dropped 6 bases and J dropped 12 bases, with 25 bases sitting between them. CDR3 length: 15 residues. Per the germline V gene, CDR1 is SGHNT and CDR2 is YYREEE (reference sequence).